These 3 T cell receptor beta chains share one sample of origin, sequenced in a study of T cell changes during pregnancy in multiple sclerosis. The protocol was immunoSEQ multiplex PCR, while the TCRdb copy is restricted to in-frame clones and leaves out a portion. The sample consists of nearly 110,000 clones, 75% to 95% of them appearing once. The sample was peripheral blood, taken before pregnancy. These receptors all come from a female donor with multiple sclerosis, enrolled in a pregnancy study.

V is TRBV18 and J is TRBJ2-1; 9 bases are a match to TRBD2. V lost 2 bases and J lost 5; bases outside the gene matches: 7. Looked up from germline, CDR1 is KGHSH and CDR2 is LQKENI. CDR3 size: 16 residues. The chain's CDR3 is CASSPGLAGYNNEQFF. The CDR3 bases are TGTGCCAGCTCACCAGGCCTAGCGGGGTATAACAATGAGCAGTTCTTC.

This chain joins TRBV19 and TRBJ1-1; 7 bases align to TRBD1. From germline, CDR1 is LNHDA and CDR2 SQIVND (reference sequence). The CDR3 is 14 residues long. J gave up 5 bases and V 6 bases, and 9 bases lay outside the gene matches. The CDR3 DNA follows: TGTGCCAGTAGCACCCGACAGGGTGAAACTGAAGCTTTCTTT. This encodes CASSTRQGETEAFF. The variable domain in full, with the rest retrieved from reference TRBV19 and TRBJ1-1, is DGGITQSPKYLFRKEGQNVTLSCEQNLNHDAMYWYRQDPGQGLRLIYYSQIVNDFQKGDIAEGYSVSREKKESFPLTVTSAQKNPTAFYLCASSTRQGETEAFFGQGTRLTVV.

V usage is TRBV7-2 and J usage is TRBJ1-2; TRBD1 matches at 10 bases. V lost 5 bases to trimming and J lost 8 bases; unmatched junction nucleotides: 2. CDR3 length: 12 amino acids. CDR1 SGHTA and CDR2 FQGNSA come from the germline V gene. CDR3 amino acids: CASSADRGGYTF. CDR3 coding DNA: TGTGCCAGCAGCGCGGACAGGGGGGGCTACACCTTC.